Shown below are 29 T cell receptor beta chains from a single sample sequenced in a study of control samples from healthy donors and cancer patients. TCRdb's copy holds only in-frame clones and misses some; the assay was immunoSEQ multiplex PCR. The sample shows roughly 100,000 clones, just under 95% of them seen only once. The sequencing sample was made of blood. The receptor set was obtained from a human donor in good health. The donor label of this sample is uncertain.

The V call is TRBV19, the J call TRBJ1-6; no clear D gene. The CDR3 has 14 residues. Per the germline V gene, CDR1 is LNHDA and CDR2 is SQIVND (reference sequence). Trimming took off 5 bases at V and 5 bases at J, with 10 bases between the two ends. CDR3 coding DNA: TGTGCCAGTAGTCCGGGTAGCCATAATTCACCCCTCCACTTT. This codes for CASSPGSHNSPLHF.

The gene calls are TRBV3-1 (or the pseudogene TRBV3-2) and TRBJ2-3; TRBD2 agrees at 11 bases. Germline V gives CDR1 LGHDT, CDR2 YNNKEL (reference sequence). The CDR3 contains 19 residues. V lost 6 bases to trimming and J lost 4 bases; unmatched junction nucleotides: 18. The CDR3 sequence: CASSNPLAGGWYAADTQYF. CDR3 coding DNA: TGTGCCAGCAGTAATCCCCTAGCGGGGGGCTGGTATGCGGCAGATACGCAGTATTTT.

This clone was seen more than once but under ten times. The gene calls are TRBV25-1 and TRBJ2-7, with D hard to call. This CDR3 has 13 residues. V was clipped by 5 bases and J by 0 bases, with 8 bases between them. Per the germline V gene, CDR1 is MGHDK and CDR2 is SYGVNS. The CDR3 loop is CASSKGNSYEQYF. The DNA for the CDR3 is TGTGCCAGCAGTAAGGGCAACTCCTACGAGCAGTACTTC.

This chain links TRBV30 with TRBJ1-2; D might be TRBD1 (6 bases). Germline CDR1 is GTSNPN and CDR2 is SVGIG (reference sequence). The CDR3 is made up of 16 amino acids. The V end lost 2 bases, the J end lost 3 bases, and 19 bases lay between the germline ends. This CDR3 reads CAWSPPGVDRHYGYTF. The CDR3 DNA reads TGTGCCTGGAGTCCCCCCGGGGTCGACAGGCACTATGGCTACACCTTC.

The chain is built from TRBV5-1 and TRBJ2-5, with D possibly TRBD1 on 6 matching bases. Trimming stripped 2 bases from V and 4 bases from J, with 15 bases between. The V gene's germline CDR1 is SGHRS and CDR2 YFSETQ. The CDR3 consists of 15 residues. CDR3 in DNA: TGCGCCAGCAGCTTACTCGCACAGGGTGGAGAGACCCAGTACTTC. Amino acid sequence: CASSLLAQGGETQYF.

The chain joins TRBV5-6 to TRBJ1-1, with D unresolved. CDR1 is SGHDT, CDR2 YYEEEE, per germline. This CDR3 contains 15 residues. V lost 3 bases, J lost 0 bases, and 12 bases lay in between. CDR3 DNA sequence: TGTGCCAGCAGCTGGAACCCGGTCATGAACACTGAAGCTTTCTTT. Protein sequence: CASSWNPVMNTEAFF.

The V and J genes are TRBV24-1 and TRBJ2-2; D possibly corresponds to TRBD2 (7 bases). CDR3 length: 15 amino acids. The V end lost 0 bases, the J end lost 6 bases, and 10 bases lay between the germline ends. Germline V CDR1 and CDR2: KGHDR, SFDVKD. Here the CDR3 reads CATSDLRGAPGELFF. CDR3 DNA sequence: TGTGCCACCAGTGATTTGCGGGGGGCCCCCGGGGAGCTGTTTTTT.

The CDR3 protein is CASSARVYEQYF. CDR3 nucleotide sequence: TGTGCCAGCAGTGCCCGGGTATACGAGCAGTACTTC. The chain recombines TRBV2 with TRBJ2-7; D not resolved. The CDR3 extends over 12 amino acids. V lost 4 bases, J lost 4 bases, and 8 bases lay in between. Per the germline V gene, CDR1 is SNHLY and CDR2 is FYNNEI.

This chain connects TRBV7-2 to TRBJ2-5; 9 bases fit TRBD1. The CDR3 sequence is 15 residues long. CDR1 SGHTA and CDR2 FQGNSA come from the germline V gene. V shed 7 bases, J shed 6 bases, and the junction held 12 bases outside the gene matches. The CDR3 DNA follows: TGTGCCAGCACCCATGGGACAGGGATCAAAAAGACCCAGTACTTC. Its translation: CASTHGTGIKKTQYF.

The chain combines TRBV9 with TRBJ2-5, with no clear D. Trimming shortened V by 0 bases and J by 5 bases, and 11 bases separated the two germline ends. CDR3 length equals 14 residues. Germline values: CDR1 SGDLS, CDR2 YYNGEE. The chain's CDR3 is CASSVDGVSETQYF. CDR3 sequence (DNA): TGTGCCAGCAGCGTAGACGGCGTTTCGGAGACCCAGTACTTC. Full variable domain (remainder filled in from reference TRBV9 and TRBJ2-5): DSGVTQTPKHLITATGQRVTLRCSPRSGDLSVYWYQQSLDQGLQFLIQYYNGEERAKGNILERFSAQQFPDLHSELNLSSLELGDSALYFCASSVDGVSETQYFGPGTRLLVL.

This chain connects TRBV18 to TRBJ1-2, with TRBD1 matching 9 bases. Germline CDR1 is KGHSH and CDR2 is LQKENI. The V segment lost 3 bases and the J segment 8 bases; nucleotides outside the gene matches: 4. The CDR3 covers 13 residues. The CDR3 region is CASSPRQGEGYTF. In DNA form, the CDR3 reads TGTGCCAGCTCACCCCGACAGGGGGAAGGCTACACCTTC.

This clone has a single count. The chain has TRBV9 and TRBJ2-3, with TRBD2 as a possible D gene (5 bases). There are 16 residues in the CDR3. Germline V gene lookup returns CDR1 SGDLS and CDR2 YYNGEE. Between the trimmed V and J ends, which lost 4 bases and 3 bases, there was a span of 18 bases. The CDR3 here is CASSPRSVGSTDTQYF. CDR3 in DNA: TGTGCCAGCAGCCCTCGATCTGTAGGGAGTACAGATACGCAGTATTTT.

The chain joins TRBV6-2 or TRBV6-3 to TRBJ1-6; D gene uncertain. The CDR3 spans 14 residues. The ends were cut back, 5 bases at V and 6 bases at J, with 11 bases in the middle. Germline CDR1 MNHEY, CDR2 SVGEGT. The CDR3 DNA reads TGTGCCAGCAGTCCGTTGGACCCTAATTCACCCCTCCACTTT. Protein: CASSPLDPNSPLHF.

The DNA for the CDR3 is TGTGCCAGCAGCGAAAGACAGGGTAGCGACGAGCAGTACTTC. Amino acids: CASSERQGSDEQYF. V usage is TRBV6-4 and J usage is TRBJ2-7; 7 bases fit TRBD1. The V segment lost 6 bases and the J segment 5 bases; nucleotides outside the gene matches: 10. Germline V lookup: CDR1 MRHNA, CDR2 SNTAGT. The length of the CDR3 is 14 residues.

A note on this clone: One junction end disagrees with the germline gene, perhaps due to a read error. The gene calls are TRBV23-1 and TRBJ2-2; D perhaps matches TRBD2 (5 bases). TRBV23-1 is an open reading frame, and its role is uncertain. This CDR3 is built from 15 residues. Here the CDR3 DNA reads TGCGCCAGCAGCTGGGCAGCCTCCCTGGAACGGGGAGCTGTTTTT. Protein sequence: CASSWAASLERGAVF.

The chain joins TRBV30 to TRBJ2-1; D uncertain. Germline-derived CDR1 and CDR2 are GTSNPN and SVGIG (reference sequence). V was shortened by 5 bases and J by 0 bases, with 11 bases between the two germline ends. The CDR3 runs to 14 residues. In DNA form, the CDR3 reads TGTGCCTGGGCTGCTCTCAGCTCCTACAATGAGCAGTTCTTC. This translates into CAWAALSSYNEQFF.

The chain employs TRBV4-1 and TRBJ1-1; 8 bases fit TRBD1. The CDR3 has 14 amino acids. The trim removed 4 bases at V and 6 bases at J, leaving 7 bases unmatched. The V gene's germline CDR1 is MGHRA and CDR2 YSYEKL. The chain's CDR3 is CASSRSQGASEAFF. DNA of the CDR3: TGCGCCAGCAGCCGTTCCCAGGGGGCTTCTGAAGCTTTCTTT.

The chain is built from TRBV25-1 and TRBJ1-4, with no clear D. Germline CDR1 reads MGHDK; CDR2 reads SYGVNS. V gave up 1 base and J gave up 8 bases, with 2 bases separating them. The CDR3 is made up of 11 amino acids. For the CDR3, the DNA is TGTGCCAGCAGTGAATCCGAAAAACTGTTTTTT. Translated: CASSESEKLFF.

This rearrangement joins TRBV7-6 to TRBJ2-1, with a tentative D call TRBD1 (6 bases). Looked up from germline, CDR1 is SGHVS and CDR2 is FNYEAQ. The V end was cut by 5 bases, the J end by 0 bases, with 11 bases between. The CDR3 consists of 15 residues. The CDR3 loop is CASSPTGLSYNEQFF. The CDR3 coding sequence is TGTGCCAGCAGCCCCACAGGGCTCTCCTACAATGAGCAGTTCTTC.

This sequence joins TRBV19 and TRBJ1-5; tentative D call: TRBD1 (5 bases). Trimming pared 7 bases from V and 0 bases from J, leaving 10 bases between. This CDR3 is built from 14 residues. CDR1 is LNHDA and CDR2 is SQIVND in the germline V gene (reference sequence). CDR3 DNA: TGTGCCAGTACGGGGGTCTATAGCAATCAGCCCCAGCATTTT. It specifies CASTGVYSNQPQHF.

The chain joins TRBV7-2 to TRBJ2-3; the D gene is possibly TRBD2 (5 bases). V was pared by 4 bases and J by 10 bases, with 12 bases between. CDR3 length equals 12 residues. Germline V lookup: CDR1 SGHTA, CDR2 FQGNSA. CDR3 bases: TGTGCCAGCAGCTCTACGGGGAGAGCGCAGTATTTT. It is translated as CASSSTGRAQYF.

The chain combines TRBV19 with TRBJ2-3; the D is unclear. CDR1 is LNHDA, CDR2 SQIVND, per germline (reference sequence). The germline V and J ends were trimmed by 6 bases and 2 bases, with 9 bases remaining between them. This CDR3 spans 13 amino acids. The CDR3 sequence: CASSGFSTDTQYF. CDR3 DNA sequence: TGTGCCAGTAGCGGGTTCTCCACAGATACGCAGTATTTT. Full variable domain (remainder filled in from reference TRBV19 and TRBJ2-3): DGGITQSPKYLFRKEGQNVTLSCEQNLNHDAMYWYRQDPGQGLRLIYYSQIVNDFQKGDIAEGYSVSREKKESFPLTVTSAQKNPTAFYLCASSGFSTDTQYFGPGTRLTVL.

This clone was picked up a small number of times. The V call is TRBV14, the J call TRBJ2-7; D might be TRBD1 (6 bases). The CDR3 totals 15 residues. Germline loops: CDR1 SGHDN, CDR2 FVKESK. V lost 0 bases, J lost 5 bases, and 14 bases lay in between. The DNA of the CDR3 is TGTGCCAGCAGCCAAGAAGGCATGGGGGCCAACGAGCAGTACTTC. This gives the protein CASSQEGMGANEQYF.

This clone was seen a single time. J is TRBJ2-5 and V is TRBV5-1; the match to TRBD2 covers 9 bases. This CDR3 has 15 residues. Trimming removed 4 bases from V and 5 bases from J; junction bases left unmatched: 9. CDR1 is SGHRS, CDR2 YFSETQ, per germline. The CDR3 protein is CASSLRGGESETQYF. CDR3 DNA: TGCGCCAGCAGCCTACGCGGGGGGGAGTCGGAGACCCAGTACTTC.

The chain employs TRBV7-2 and TRBJ2-5; 14 bases agree with TRBD2. Germline V gene sequence: CDR1 SGHTA, CDR2 FQGNSA. Losses at the gene ends were 5 bases for V and 5 bases for J; bases not matched to a gene: 13. The CDR3 contains 18 residues. CDR3 in DNA: TGTGCCAGCAGCCGCGGGACTAGCGGGGGCGCTAGGCGGGAGACCCAGTACTTC. Translating it yields CASSRGTSGGARRETQYF.

This rearrangement joins TRBV2 to TRBJ2-5, with 7 bases aligning to TRBD2. V dropped 0 bases and J dropped 5; count of bases not matched to a gene: 9. This CDR3 comprises 16 residues. Germline V gene data show CDR1 as SNHLY and CDR2 as FYNNEI. The CDR3 bases are TGTGCCAGCAGTGAAGCGGCACAGCGGGGTCGGGAGACCCAGTACTTC. Its translation: CASSEAAQRGRETQYF.

The V call is TRBV7-3, the J call TRBJ2-1; 9 bases line up with TRBD2. Looked up from germline, CDR1 is SGHTA and CDR2 is FQGTGA. The CDR3 is 16 residues long. V dropped 0 bases and J dropped 6; count of bases not matched to a gene: 6. The CDR3 nucleotides are TGTGCCAGCAGCTTAACGACGCGGGGGGGCCCCAATGAGCAGTTCTTC. Translating it yields CASSLTTRGGPNEQFF.

The genes are TRBV9 and TRBJ2-2; possible D gene TRBD2, 5 bases. V lost 4 bases, J lost 6 bases, and 16 bases lay in between. Germline V gives CDR1 SGDLS, CDR2 YYNGEE. The length of the CDR3 is 15 residues. The CDR3, as DNA: TGTGCCAGCAGCTCAAGTAGGACTCGGGCCGGGGAGCTGTTTTTT. This translates into CASSSSRTRAGELFF.

This clone has just one count. The V call is TRBV19, the J call TRBJ1-2; TRBD1 aligns across 8 bases. The junction had 3 bases not matched to a gene; V was cut back by 4 bases and J by 8 bases. The CDR3 sequence is 12 residues long. The germline CDR1 and CDR2 sequences are LNHDA and SQIVND (reference sequence). The CDR3: CASSSDRGGYTF. As DNA, the CDR3 is TGTGCCAGTAGTAGTGACAGGGGCGGCTACACCTTC.